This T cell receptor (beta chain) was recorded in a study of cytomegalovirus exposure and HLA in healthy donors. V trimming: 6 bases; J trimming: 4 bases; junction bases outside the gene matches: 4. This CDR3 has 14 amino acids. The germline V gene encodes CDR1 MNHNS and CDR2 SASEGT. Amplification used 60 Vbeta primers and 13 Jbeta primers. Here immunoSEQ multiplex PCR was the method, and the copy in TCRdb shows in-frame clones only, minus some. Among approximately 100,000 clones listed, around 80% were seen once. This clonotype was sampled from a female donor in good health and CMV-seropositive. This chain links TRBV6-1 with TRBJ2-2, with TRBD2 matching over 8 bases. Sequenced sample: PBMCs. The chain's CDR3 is CASSPTSVTGELFF. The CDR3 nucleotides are TGTGCCAGCAGCCCGACTAGCGTCACCGGGGAGCTGTTTTTT.